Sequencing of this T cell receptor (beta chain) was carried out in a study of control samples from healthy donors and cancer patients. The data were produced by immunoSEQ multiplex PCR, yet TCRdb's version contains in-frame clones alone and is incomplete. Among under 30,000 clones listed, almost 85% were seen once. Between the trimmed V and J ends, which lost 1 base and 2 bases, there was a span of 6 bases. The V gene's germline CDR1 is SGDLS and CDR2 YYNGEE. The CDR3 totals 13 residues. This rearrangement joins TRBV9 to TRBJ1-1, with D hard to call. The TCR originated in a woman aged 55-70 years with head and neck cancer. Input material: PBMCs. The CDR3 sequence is CASSVLGNTEAFF. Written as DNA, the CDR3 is TGTGCCAGCAGCGTATTGGGAAACACTGAAGCTTTCTTT.